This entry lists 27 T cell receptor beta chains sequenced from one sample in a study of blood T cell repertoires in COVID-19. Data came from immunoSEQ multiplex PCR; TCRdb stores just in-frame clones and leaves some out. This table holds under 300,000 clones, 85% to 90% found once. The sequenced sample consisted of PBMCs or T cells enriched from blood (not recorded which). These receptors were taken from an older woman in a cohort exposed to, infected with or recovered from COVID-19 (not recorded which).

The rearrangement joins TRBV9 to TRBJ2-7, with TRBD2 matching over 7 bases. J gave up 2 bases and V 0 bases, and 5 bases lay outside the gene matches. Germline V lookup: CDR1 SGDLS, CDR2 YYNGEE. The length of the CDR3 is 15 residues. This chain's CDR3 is CASSVAGGSTYEQYF. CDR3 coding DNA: TGTGCCAGCAGCGTAGCGGGGGGTTCAACCTACGAGCAGTACTTC.

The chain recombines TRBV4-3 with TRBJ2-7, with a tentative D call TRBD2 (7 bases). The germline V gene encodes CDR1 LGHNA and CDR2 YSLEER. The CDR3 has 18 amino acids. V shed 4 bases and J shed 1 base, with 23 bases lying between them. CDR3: CASSRRYGGGELSYEQYF. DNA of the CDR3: TGCGCCAGCAGCCGGCGTTATGGGGGGGGCGAACTGTCCTACGAGCAGTACTTC.

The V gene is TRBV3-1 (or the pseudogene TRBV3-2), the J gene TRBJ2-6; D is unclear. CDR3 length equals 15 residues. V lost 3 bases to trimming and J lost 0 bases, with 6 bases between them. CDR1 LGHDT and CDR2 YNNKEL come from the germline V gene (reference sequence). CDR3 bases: TGTGCCAGCAGCCACTGGAGCTCTGGGGCCAACGTCCTGACTTTC. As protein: CASSHWSSGANVLTF.

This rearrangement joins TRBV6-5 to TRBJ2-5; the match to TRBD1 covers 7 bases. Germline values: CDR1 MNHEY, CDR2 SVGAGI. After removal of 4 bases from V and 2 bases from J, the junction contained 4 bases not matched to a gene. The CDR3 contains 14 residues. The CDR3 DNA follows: TGTGCCAGCAGTTCGGGGACAGTACAAGAGACCCAGTACTTC. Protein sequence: CASSSGTVQETQYF.

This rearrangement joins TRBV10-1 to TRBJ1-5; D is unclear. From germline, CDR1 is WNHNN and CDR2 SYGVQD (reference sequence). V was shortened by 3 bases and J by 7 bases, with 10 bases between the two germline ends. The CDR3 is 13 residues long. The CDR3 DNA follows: TGCGCCAGCAGTGACGGGAGTGGACAGCCCCAGCATTTT. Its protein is CASSDGSGQPQHF.

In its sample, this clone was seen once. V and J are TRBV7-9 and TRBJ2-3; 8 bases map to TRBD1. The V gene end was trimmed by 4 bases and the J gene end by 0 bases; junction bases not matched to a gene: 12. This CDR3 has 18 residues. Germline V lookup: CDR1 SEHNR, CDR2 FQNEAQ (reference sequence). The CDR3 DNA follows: TGTGCCAGCAGCTCCCAGGGGGCTAGCGTTCGTAGCACAGATACGCAGTATTTT. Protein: CASSSQGASVRSTDTQYF.

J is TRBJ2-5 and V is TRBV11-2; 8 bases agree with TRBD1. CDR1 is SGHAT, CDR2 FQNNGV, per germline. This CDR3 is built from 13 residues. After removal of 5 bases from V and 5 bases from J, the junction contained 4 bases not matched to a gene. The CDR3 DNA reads TGTGCCAGCAGCACGGACAGGGCCGAGACCCAGTACTTC. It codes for CASSTDRAETQYF.

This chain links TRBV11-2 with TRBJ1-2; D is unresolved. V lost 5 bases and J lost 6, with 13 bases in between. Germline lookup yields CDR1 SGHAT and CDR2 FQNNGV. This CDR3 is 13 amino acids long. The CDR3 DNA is TGTGCCAGCAGCCCTAATCTAGTGAATGGCTACACCTTC. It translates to CASSPNLVNGYTF.

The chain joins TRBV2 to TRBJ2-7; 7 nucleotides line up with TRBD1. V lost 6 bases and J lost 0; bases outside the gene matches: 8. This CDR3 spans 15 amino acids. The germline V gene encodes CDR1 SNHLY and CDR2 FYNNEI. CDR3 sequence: CASRENRGLSYEQYF. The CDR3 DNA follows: TGTGCCAGCAGGGAAAACAGGGGCCTCTCCTACGAGCAGTACTTC.

CDR3: CASSASGRAGETQYF. The CDR3 DNA reads TGTGCCAGCAGCGCGAGCGGGAGGGCCGGAGAGACCCAGTACTTC. The gene calls are TRBV7-3 and TRBJ2-5, with 10 bases matching TRBD2. V was pared by 5 bases and J by 4 bases, with 7 bases of the junction left unmatched. The CDR3 consists of 15 residues. Looked up from germline, CDR1 is SGHTA and CDR2 is FQGTGA.

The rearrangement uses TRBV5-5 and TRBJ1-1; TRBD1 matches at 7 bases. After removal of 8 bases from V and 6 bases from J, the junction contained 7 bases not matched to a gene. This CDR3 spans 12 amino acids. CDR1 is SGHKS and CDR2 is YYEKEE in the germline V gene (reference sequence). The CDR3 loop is CARNGQAAEAFF. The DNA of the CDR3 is TGTGCCAGAAATGGACAGGCGGCTGAAGCTTTCTTT.

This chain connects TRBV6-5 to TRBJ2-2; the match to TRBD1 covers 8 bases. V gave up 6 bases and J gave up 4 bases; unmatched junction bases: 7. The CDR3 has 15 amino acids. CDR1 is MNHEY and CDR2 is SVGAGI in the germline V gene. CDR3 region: CASRRQGIGTGELFF. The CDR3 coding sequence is TGTGCCAGCAGACGACAGGGGATCGGCACCGGGGAGCTGTTTTTT.

The CDR3: CASSLDSGGVRNQPQHF. DNA for the CDR3: TGTGCCAGCAGTTTAGATTCGGGGGGCGTCCGCAATCAGCCCCAGCATTTT. J is TRBJ1-5 and V is TRBV28; D possibly corresponds to TRBD1 (6 bases). V was trimmed by 2 bases and J by 2 bases, leaving 16 bases between them. CDR3 length: 17 amino acids. In germline, CDR1 is MDHEN, CDR2 SYDVKM.

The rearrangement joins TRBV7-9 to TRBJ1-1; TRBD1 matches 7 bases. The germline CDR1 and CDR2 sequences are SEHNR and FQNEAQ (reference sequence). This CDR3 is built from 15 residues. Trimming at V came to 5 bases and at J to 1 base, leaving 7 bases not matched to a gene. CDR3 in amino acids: CASSPRQGQNTEAFF. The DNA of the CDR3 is TGTGCCAGCAGCCCCCGACAGGGCCAGAACACTGAAGCTTTCTTT.

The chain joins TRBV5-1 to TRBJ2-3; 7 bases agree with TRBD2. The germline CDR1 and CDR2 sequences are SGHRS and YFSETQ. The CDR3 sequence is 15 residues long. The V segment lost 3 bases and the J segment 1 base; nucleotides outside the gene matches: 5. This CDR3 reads CASSSDLAGTDTQYF. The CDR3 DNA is TGCGCCAGCAGCTCAGACCTAGCGGGCACAGATACGCAGTATTTT.

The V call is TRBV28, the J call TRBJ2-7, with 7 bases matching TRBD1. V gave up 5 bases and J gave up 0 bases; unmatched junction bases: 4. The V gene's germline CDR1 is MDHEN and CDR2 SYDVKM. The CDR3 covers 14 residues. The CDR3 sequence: CASSRWDSSYEQYF. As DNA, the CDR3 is TGTGCCAGCAGTCGGTGGGACAGCTCCTACGAGCAGTACTTC.

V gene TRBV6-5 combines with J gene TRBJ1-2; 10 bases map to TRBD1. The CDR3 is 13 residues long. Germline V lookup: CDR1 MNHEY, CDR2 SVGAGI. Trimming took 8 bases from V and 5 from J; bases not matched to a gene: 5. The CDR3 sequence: CASRGDRGYGYTF. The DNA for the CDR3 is TGTGCCAGCCGGGGGGACAGGGGATATGGCTACACCTTC.

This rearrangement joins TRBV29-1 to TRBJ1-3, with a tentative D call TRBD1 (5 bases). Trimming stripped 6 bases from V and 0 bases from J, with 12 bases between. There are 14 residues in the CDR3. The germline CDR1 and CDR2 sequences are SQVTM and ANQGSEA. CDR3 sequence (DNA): TGCAGCGTGGGGGGGAAGGCCTCTGGAAACACCATATATTTT. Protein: CSVGGKASGNTIYF.

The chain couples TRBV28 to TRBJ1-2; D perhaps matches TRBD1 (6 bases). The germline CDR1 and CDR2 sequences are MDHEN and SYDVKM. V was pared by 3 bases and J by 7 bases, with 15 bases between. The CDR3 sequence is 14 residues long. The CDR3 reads CASSLELGARGYTF. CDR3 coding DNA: TGTGCCAGCAGTTTGGAGCTGGGGGCGCGTGGCTACACCTTC.

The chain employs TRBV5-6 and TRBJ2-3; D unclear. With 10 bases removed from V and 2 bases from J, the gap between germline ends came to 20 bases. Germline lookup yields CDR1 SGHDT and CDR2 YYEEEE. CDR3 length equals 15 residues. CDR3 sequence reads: CASSLSHRNTDTQYF. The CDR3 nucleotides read TGTGCCTCCAGCTTGTCGCACAGAAACACAGATACGCAGTATTTT.

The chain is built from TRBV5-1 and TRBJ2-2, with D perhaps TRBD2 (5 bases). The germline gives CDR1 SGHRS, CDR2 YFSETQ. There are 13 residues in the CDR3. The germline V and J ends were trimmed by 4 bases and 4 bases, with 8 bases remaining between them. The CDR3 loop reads CASSPSGTGELFF. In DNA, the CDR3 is TGCGCCAGCAGCCCGAGCGGCACCGGGGAGCTGTTTTTT.

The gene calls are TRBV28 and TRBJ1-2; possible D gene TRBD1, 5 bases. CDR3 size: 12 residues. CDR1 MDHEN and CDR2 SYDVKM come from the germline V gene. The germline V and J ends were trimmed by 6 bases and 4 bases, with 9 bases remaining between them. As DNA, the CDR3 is TGTGCCAGCAGCAGGGATGTCTATGGCTACACCTTC. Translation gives CASSRDVYGYTF.

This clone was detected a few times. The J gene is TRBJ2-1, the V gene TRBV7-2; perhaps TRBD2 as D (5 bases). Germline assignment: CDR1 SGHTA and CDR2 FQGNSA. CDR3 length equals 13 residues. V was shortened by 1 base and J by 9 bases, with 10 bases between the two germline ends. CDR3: CASSLVGVGEQFF. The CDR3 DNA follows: TGTGCCAGCAGCTTAGTGGGAGTAGGTGAGCAGTTCTTC.

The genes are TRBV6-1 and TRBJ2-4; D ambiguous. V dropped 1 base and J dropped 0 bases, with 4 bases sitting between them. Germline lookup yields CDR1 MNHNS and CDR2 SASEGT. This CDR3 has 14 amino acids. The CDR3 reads CASSEDLAKNIQYF. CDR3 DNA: TGTGCCAGCAGTGAAGACTTAGCCAAAAACATTCAGTACTTC.

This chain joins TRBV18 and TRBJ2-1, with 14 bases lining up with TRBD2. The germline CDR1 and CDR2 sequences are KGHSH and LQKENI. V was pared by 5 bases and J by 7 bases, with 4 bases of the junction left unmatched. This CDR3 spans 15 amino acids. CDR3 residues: CASSTTSGRGNEQFF. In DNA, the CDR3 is TGTGCCAGCTCAACGACTAGCGGGAGGGGAAATGAGCAGTTCTTC.

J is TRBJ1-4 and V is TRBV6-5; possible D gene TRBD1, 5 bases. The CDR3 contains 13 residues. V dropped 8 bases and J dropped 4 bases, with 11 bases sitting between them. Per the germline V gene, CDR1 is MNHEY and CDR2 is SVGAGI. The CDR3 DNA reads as TGTGCCAGCGCCAGGGTATTTAATGAAAAACTGTTTTTT. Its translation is CASARVFNEKLFF.

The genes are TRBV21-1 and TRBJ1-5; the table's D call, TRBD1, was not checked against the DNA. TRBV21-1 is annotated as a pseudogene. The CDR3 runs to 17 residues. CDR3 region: CASSKAGTGPSNQPQHF. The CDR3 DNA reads TGTGCCAGCAGCAAAGCTGGGACAGGGCCAAGCAATCAGCCCCAGCATTTT.